This TCR beta chain derives from a study of blood T cells in healthy people across ages. Worth noting for this clonotype: The antigen is not known.

Findings and limits, study-wide: Strong correlation existed between TCR beta diversity and naive T cell percentage. Across the age range, TCR beta diversity per million T cells fell in a roughly linear way.

Alongside a J-beta primer mix, a sample-barcoded 5' primer served in a second PCR lasting roughly 7 to 11 cycles. TCRdb ran MiXCR on the 5' RACE reads and lists one entry per CDR3 protein. The sample lists around 850,000 distinct CDR3 sequences; about 37% were seen once. CDR1 LGHNA and CDR2 YSLEER come from the germline V gene. The junction had 18 bases not matched to a gene; V was cut back by 4 bases and J by 4 bases. CDR3 size: 18 residues. Sequencing was performed on blood. This clonotype was obtained from a man aged 18 to 29 in good health. The chain recombines TRBV4-3 with TRBJ1-2; 7 bases fit TRBD1. CDR3 protein: CASSPMKTRDRAIYGYTF. Written as DNA, the CDR3 is TGCGCCAGCAGCCCAATGAAAACTCGGGACAGAGCTATCTATGGCTACACCTTC.